The rows below give T cell receptor beta chains drawn from one sample of a study of T cell responses to AZD1222 COVID-19 vaccine. Assay used: immunoSEQ multiplex PCR; TCRdb lists only in-frame clones, some missing. The sample has over 95,000 clones; 85% to 90% are singletons. The sequencing here drew on peripheral blood, taken 28 days after the second AZD1222 dose. The receptors come from an adult who received the AZD1222 COVID-19 vaccine. Both conserved end residues are trimmed from each CDR3. D genes are given only for firm matches.

v_call,d_call,cdr3_aa
TRBV18,TRBD2,ASSPGLAGVEQY
TRBV11-2,NA,ASSARQSQGELF
TRBV7-2,TRBD2,ASQLIAGGDEQY
TRBV28,NA,AGVTTGNTEAF
TRBV30,NA,AWTLSGANVLT
TRBV18,NA,ASSPSRERYEKLF
TRBV5-1,TRBD1,ASSWSGTGNTEAF
TRBV7-2,NA,ASSLVSAVNTEAF
TRBV6-5,NA,ASSPVSREAYT
TRBV11-2,NA,ASRKGGNEQF
TRBV3-1/TRBV3-2,NA,ASSQDKGNTEAF
TRBV27,TRBD1,ASSLGQMNTEAF
TRBV5-8,NA,ASSLYSSKNIQY
TRBV5-1,NA,ASSQTENANTGELF
TRBV10-2,NA,ASSGGGQRY
TRBV28,NA,ASIHNVGYNEQF
TRBV27,NA,ASSFGGQVGGRADQPQH
TRBV10-3,TRBD2,AIRGTSGRSYEQY
TRBV9,TRBD2,ASSAGAGGFYNEQF
TRBV29-1,NA,SAVGGRSGYT
TRBV29-1,TRBD1,SGGQGYNEQF
TRBV6-5,NA,ASKQPSSYNEQF
TRBV27,NA,ASKDQETQY
TRBV4-2,TRBD2,ASSQDPSGNGNEQF
TRBV28,NA,ASSLDGTAGTEAF
TRBV15,NA,ATSMRADQPQH
TRBV5-6,NA,ASSLGGAGNTIY